These T cell receptor beta chains were read from a single sample in a study of cytomegalovirus exposure and HLA in healthy donors. Measured with immunoSEQ multiplex PCR; TCRdb has only the in-frame clones, and not every one. The sample contains roughly 200,000 clones, almost 85% of which appear only once. Source material: PBMCs. The receptors were gathered from a woman aged 40 to 50 in good health and CMV-seronegative. Both conserved end residues are part of each CDR3. Each record gives: J gene, V gene, clone size, D gene, CDR3 DNA, CDR3 protein. A D gene is named only where the DNA matches it firmly. Not every row has a clone size; where given, it reads once, few, many or a size class.

J: TRBJ2-7
V: TRBV5-6
size: .
D: .
DNA: TGTGCCAGCAGTTTCGGTCGCGGCGAGCAGTACTTC
CDR3: CASSFGRGEQYF

J: TRBJ1-3
V: TRBV19
size: .
D: .
DNA: TGTGCCAGTAGCTCGACAGGTTCTGGAAACACCATATATTTT
CDR3: CASSSTGSGNTIYF

J: TRBJ1-4
V: TRBV30
size: once
D: TRBD1
DNA: TGTGCCTGGGACAGGGCGGATGAAAAACTGTTTTTT
CDR3: CAWDRADEKLFF

J: TRBJ2-2
V: TRBV30
size: .
D: .
DNA: TGTGCCTGGAGCAGCACCGGGGAGCTGTTTTTT
CDR3: CAWSSTGELFF

J: TRBJ2-1
V: TRBV5-1
size: .
D: TRBD2
DNA: TGCGCCAGCAGCGTGGAAGTAGCGGGAGACAATGAGCAGTTCTTC
CDR3: CASSVEVAGDNEQFF

J: TRBJ2-7
V: TRBV6-6
size: .
D: .
DNA: TGTGCCAGCATTGGGGCGGAGGGAAACTACGAGCAGTACTTC
CDR3: CASIGAEGNYEQYF

J: TRBJ1-6
V: TRBV7-8
size: .
D: .
DNA: TGTGCCAGCAGCCCTGGGCCTTTTATTTATAATTCACCCCTCCACTTT
CDR3: CASSPGPFIYNSPLHF

J: TRBJ2-1
V: TRBV5-1
size: .
D: TRBD1
DNA: TGCGCCAGCAGCTCCCTGGGACAGGGGGCCTACAATGAGCAGTTCTTC
CDR3: CASSSLGQGAYNEQFF

J: TRBJ2-4
V: TRBV5-6
size: .
D: TRBD2
DNA: TGTGCCAGCAGCCTTTCCCCCGGGACTACGAACATTCAGTACTTC
CDR3: CASSLSPGTTNIQYF

J: TRBJ2-5
V: TRBV30
size: .
D: .
DNA: TGTGCCTGGAATAAGGGGTTGGTAGAGACCCAGTACTTC
CDR3: CAWNKGLVETQYF

J: TRBJ2-7
V: TRBV28
size: .
D: TRBD1
DNA: TGTGCCAGCTACCCGTCAGGGGGAACCTACGAGCAGTACTTC
CDR3: CASYPSGGTYEQYF

J: TRBJ1-2
V: TRBV6-5
size: .
D: .
DNA: TGTGCCAGCAGTTACTCGCGGGATTATGGCTACACCTTC
CDR3: CASSYSRDYGYTF

J: TRBJ1-1
V: TRBV7-3
size: few
D: TRBD1
DNA: TGTGCCAGCAGCCCTCTACAGGGGCTGAACACTGAAGCTTTCTTT
CDR3: CASSPLQGLNTEAFF

J: TRBJ1-2
V: TRBV10-3
size: .
D: TRBD1
DNA: TGTGCCATCAGTGCCTCCGGGACAGGGAATAGCTACACCTTC
CDR3: CAISASGTGNSYTF

J: TRBJ2-4
V: TRBV10-2
size: .
D: TRBD2
DNA: TGCGCCAGCAGCCCGGGGCTAGCGGGGGGGGGCAAAAACATTCAGTACTTC
CDR3: CASSPGLAGGGKNIQYF

J: TRBJ1-1
V: TRBV5-1
size: .
D: .
DNA: TGCGCCAGCAGCTTGGAGCGTAGGTCGGCGACTGAAGCTTTCTTT
CDR3: CASSLERRSATEAFF

J: TRBJ1-5
V: TRBV18
size: .
D: TRBD1
DNA: TGTGCCAGCTCACAAGGACAGGTGCCTCAGCCCCAGCATTTT
CDR3: CASSQGQVPQPQHF

J: TRBJ2-2
V: TRBV6-1
size: .
D: .
DNA: TGTGCCAGCAGTGAAATTGGGTCCACCTCGGGTGCCACCGGGGAGCTGTTTTTT
CDR3: CASSEIGSTSGATGELFF

J: TRBJ2-3
V: TRBV9
size: .
D: .
DNA: TGTGCCAGCAAACCCACAGGTTTACCCGAGGATACGCAGTATTTT
CDR3: CASKPTGLPEDTQYF

J: TRBJ2-7
V: TRBV29-1
size: few
D: TRBD1
DNA: TGCAGCGTTGGTGGGACAGGGTCCTACGAGCAGTACTTC
CDR3: CSVGGTGSYEQYF

J: TRBJ1-3
V: TRBV5-1
size: .
D: TRBD1
DNA: TGCGCCAGCAGCCGGGGACAGGCCGACTCTGGAAACACCATATATTTT
CDR3: CASSRGQADSGNTIYF

J: TRBJ1-1
V: TRBV5-4
size: once
D: TRBD1
DNA: TGTGCCAGCAGCTTGGGGGGACAGGGGGCCTGGATAGCTTTCTTT
CDR3: CASSLGGQGAWIAFF

J: TRBJ2-2
V: TRBV11-2
size: .
D: TRBD1
DNA: TGTGCCAGCAGCTTAGGGACAGGATCGAACACCGGGGAGCTGTTTTTT
CDR3: CASSLGTGSNTGELFF

J: TRBJ2-7
V: TRBV6-1
size: .
D: .
DNA: TGTGCCAGCAGTGACGCCCAGGGGTTCTACTACGAGCAGTACTTC
CDR3: CASSDAQGFYYEQYF

J: TRBJ2-7
V: TRBV10-3
size: .
D: .
DNA: TGTGCCATCAGCCAGGATTACGAGCAGTACTTC
CDR3: CAISQDYEQYF

J: TRBJ1-6
V: TRBV5-1
size: .
D: .
DNA: TGCGCCAGCAGCTTGGAGGGGGTAAGTATTTCACCCCTCCACTTT
CDR3: CASSLEGVSISPLHF

J: TRBJ2-2
V: TRBV11-2
size: .
D: .
DNA: TGTGCCAGCAGCTTGGATGGGAGCACCGGGGAGCTGTTTTTT
CDR3: CASSLDGSTGELFF

J: TRBJ1-1
V: TRBV29-1
size: few
D: .
DNA: TGCAGCGTTCTAGAGGTAGGGGGTCCTGAAGCTTTCTTT
CDR3: CSVLEVGGPEAFF

J: TRBJ1-3
V: TRBV30
size: .
D: .
DNA: TGTGCCTGGAGTCCAGGGGCGGACACCATATATTTT
CDR3: CAWSPGADTIYF

J: TRBJ1-4
V: TRBV2
size: .
D: TRBD1
DNA: TGTGCCAGCAGGCTGGGGCTACAGGGGGTTAATGAAAAACTGTTTTTT
CDR3: CASRLGLQGVNEKLFF

J: TRBJ1-2
V: TRBV9
size: .
D: TRBD1
DNA: TGTGCCAGCAGCGTAGATCGCCCCTCAGGGGGTGGCTACACCTTC
CDR3: CASSVDRPSGGGYTF

J: TRBJ1-4
V: TRBV15
size: once
D: .
DNA: TGTGCCACCAGCATGGGGGCGGGTGAAAAACTGTTTTTT
CDR3: CATSMGAGEKLFF

J: TRBJ2-7
V: TRBV29-1
size: .
D: .
DNA: TGCAGCGTTGAAATAGTTAACGAGCAGTACTTC
CDR3: CSVEIVNEQYF

J: TRBJ2-3
V: TRBV7-6
size: few
D: .
DNA: TGTGCCAGCAAACATGAAGCACAGGCAGATACGCAGTATTTT
CDR3: CASKHEAQADTQYF

J: TRBJ2-3
V: TRBV7-9
size: .
D: .
DNA: TGTGCCAGCAGCTTTCCCGGGTCGCAGTCTAGCACAGATACGCAGTATTTT
CDR3: CASSFPGSQSSTDTQYF

J: TRBJ2-3
V: TRBV4-2
size: .
D: .
DNA: TGTGCCAGCAGCCCCCCCTCTTACAGCCCCCACGCACACCCCCGCACAGATACGCAGTATTTT
CDR3: CASSPPSYSPHAHPRTDTQYF

J: TRBJ1-1
V: TRBV29-1
size: .
D: .
DNA: TGCAGCGGGAAAGGGGTAGGTAGCGGTCACACTGAAGCTTTCTTT
CDR3: CSGKGVGSGHTEAFF

J: TRBJ1-1
V: TRBV27
size: .
D: TRBD1
DNA: TGTGCCAGCAGTTTATTGACAGGGAGGAACACTGAAGCTTTCTTT
CDR3: CASSLLTGRNTEAFF

J: TRBJ1-6
V: TRBV6-1
size: .
D: .
DNA: TGTGCCAGTAAGGAGGGAAATGATGGGTCACCCCTCCACTTT
CDR3: CASKEGNDGSPLHF

J: TRBJ2-3
V: TRBV6-5
size: .
D: TRBD1
DNA: TGTGCCAGCAGTCGTTCCCGGACAGGGAAAGATACGCAGTATTTT
CDR3: CASSRSRTGKDTQYF

J: TRBJ1-6
V: TRBV6-6
size: .
D: .
DNA: TGTGCCAGCAGTCCTCCGGGACATCATAATTCACCCCTCCACTTT
CDR3: CASSPPGHHNSPLHF

J: TRBJ2-5
V: TRBV7-2
size: .
D: TRBD1
DNA: TGTGCCAGCAGCTTCCAGGGGGCGGGCGAGACCCAGTACTTC
CDR3: CASSFQGAGETQYF

J: TRBJ1-6
V: TRBV14
size: once
D: .
DNA: TGTGCCAGCAGCCCTTTAAAACCTCGGAGCTCCTATAATTCACCCCTCCACTTT
CDR3: CASSPLKPRSSYNSPLHF

J: TRBJ2-5
V: TRBV5-4
size: .
D: TRBD2
DNA: TGTGCCAGCGGAATGGGAGTAGCGGGGGTTCTAGAGACCCAGTACTTC
CDR3: CASGMGVAGVLETQYF

J: TRBJ1-2
V: TRBV10-3
size: once
D: TRBD1
DNA: TGTGCCATCAGTGGCCAGACAGGGGTCGCCTATGGCTACACCTTC
CDR3: CAISGQTGVAYGYTF

J: TRBJ1-5
V: TRBV30
size: .
D: .
DNA: TGTGCCTGGAGTGACCCAGATCAGCCCCAGCATTTT
CDR3: CAWSDPDQPQHF

J: TRBJ1-6
V: TRBV19
size: .
D: TRBD1
DNA: TGTGCCAGTAGTATACAACACAGGGGCGGGAATTCACCCCTCCACTTT
CDR3: CASSIQHRGGNSPLHF

J: TRBJ1-6
V: TRBV28
size: .
D: TRBD1
DNA: TGTGCCAGCACCTCGGGACAGGGGAATTCACCCCTCCACTTT
CDR3: CASTSGQGNSPLHF

J: TRBJ1-1
V: TRBV5-6
size: few
D: .
DNA: TGTGCCAGCAGCTTGGCCCAGACTGAAGCTTTCTTT
CDR3: CASSLAQTEAFF

J: TRBJ2-5
V: TRBV19
size: .
D: .
DNA: TGTGCCAGTAGCTCCCGGGACTTCCAAGAGACCCAGTACTTC
CDR3: CASSSRDFQETQYF

J: TRBJ1-5
V: TRBV6-5
size: .
D: TRBD1
DNA: TGTGCCAGCAGCCGACAGGGTGGCGATCAGCCCCAGCATTTT
CDR3: CASSRQGGDQPQHF